This TCR beta chain was captured by sequencing in a study of PD-1 blockade in classical Hodgkin lymphoma. Notes on the study in general: A reduction in baseline TCR diversity was reportedly seen in newly diagnosed patients relative to healthy donors. Whatever underlies the repertoire differences (possibly disease activity or prior therapy) remains undefined. Complete responders' diversity at baseline resembled that of newly diagnosed patients.

This clone came up a few times. Its antigen is still unknown. Time point described: cycle 4 day 1 (C4D1), after more than five weeks of nivolumab. All patients relapsed after autologous stem cell transplantation, and brentuximab vedotin exposure varied. The study recorded best responses of complete response, partial response or progressive disease. Only in-frame clones appear in the TCRdb table, and some are missing; sequencing was by immunoSEQ multiplex PCR. The top ten clones hold 37% of a sample with more than 40,000 clones, just under 80% of them seen once. Germline CDR1 is SGHVS and CDR2 is FQNEAQ. Trimming shortened V by 5 bases and J by 1 base, and 11 bases separated the two germline ends. The CDR3 spans 14 residues.

The sequences come from peripheral blood mononuclear cells (PBMCs), collected before the fourth cycle of nivolumab. The receptor was isolated from a human donor with classical Hodgkin lymphoma. The chain links TRBV7-8 to TRBJ1-1, with D uncertain. The CDR3 DNA reads as TGTGCCAGCAGCCAGTACTACCAGAACACTGAAGCTTTCTTT. Encoded protein: CASSQYYQNTEAFF.